These 17 T cell receptor beta chains were sequenced from one sample in a study of T cell repertoires in cytomegalovirus infection. TCRdb passed the reads through MiXCR, listing each CDR3 protein once. The table includes roughly 720,000 distinct CDR3 sequences, under 40% detected once. Specimen: PBMCs. The receptors derive from a human donor in good health (CMV status not recorded). Some clones in this sample may be carry-over from other donors' samples.

A remark on this clonotype: This sequence may be a read error, since a much larger clone differs from it by one base. The rearrangement uses TRBV6-8 and TRBJ1-1; TRBD1 is a possible D gene (6 bases). Germline V gene sequence: CDR1 MNHGY, CDR2 SAAAGT. V lost 10 bases to trimming and J lost 3 bases, with 15 bases between them. This CDR3 is 13 amino acids long. The CDR3 DNA reads as TGTGCCATCAGAGGGGGGAAGTACACTGAAGCTTTCTTT. This encodes CAIRGGKYTEAFF.

The chain couples TRBV7-9 to TRBJ1-3; 7 bases agree with TRBD1. There are 14 residues in the CDR3. Trimming cost V 5 bases and J 3 bases; bases outside gene matches: 4. The V gene's germline CDR1 is SEHNR and CDR2 FQNEAQ (reference sequence). The CDR3 DNA reads TGTGCCAGCAGCCGACAGGGAAATGGAAACACCATATATTTT. It encodes CASSRQGNGNTIYF.

The table lists this clonotype with a few counts. The chain combines TRBV7-9 with TRBJ2-7; 14 bases line up with TRBD2. The CDR3 covers 16 residues. Germline V gene data show CDR1 as SEHNR and CDR2 as FQNEAQ (reference sequence). V lost 5 bases to trimming and J lost 4 bases; unmatched junction nucleotides: 7. Here the CDR3 reads CASSPGLAGGLYEQYF. The CDR3, as DNA: TGTGCCAGCAGCCCTGGACTAGCGGGAGGCCTTTACGAGCAGTACTTC.

This clonotype was seen a single time. The chain combines TRBV5-1 with TRBJ2-3, with a tentative D call TRBD2 (6 bases). Per the germline V gene, CDR1 is SGHRS and CDR2 is YFSETQ. The CDR3 has 14 amino acids. The V end was cut by 4 bases, the J end by 6 bases, with 15 bases between. CDR3 protein: CASSRVGGEDTQYF. The CDR3 DNA sequence: TGCGCCAGCAGCCGGGTGGGGGGAGAGGATACGCAGTATTTT.

Here the CDR3 reads CASTSVEGINEKLFF. The CDR3, as DNA: TGTGCCAGCACCTCCGTTGAGGGGATAAATGAAAAACTGTTTTTT. The chain joins TRBV6-6 to TRBJ1-4; maybe TRBD1 (5 bases). Germline V lookup: CDR1 MNHNY, CDR2 SVGAGI (reference sequence). Trimming cost V 7 bases and J 5 bases, with 17 bases left between them. The CDR3 contains 15 residues.

This clonotype was seen only a few times. The chain's CDR3 is CASSEGRGVQPQHF. The CDR3 DNA reads TGTGCCAGCAGTGAAGGGAGGGGGGTTCAGCCCCAGCATTTT. This chain links TRBV25-1 with TRBJ1-5; maybe TRBD1 (6 bases). Germline loops: CDR1 MGHDK, CDR2 SYGVNS. V shed 2 bases and J shed 6 bases, with 11 bases lying between them. This CDR3 comprises 14 residues.

This clonotype was observed a few times. The V call is TRBV4-2, the J call TRBJ2-7; the match to TRBD1 covers 7 bases. V lost 3 bases and J lost 1; bases outside the gene matches: 3. The CDR3 spans 14 residues. Germline CDR1 and CDR2: LGHNA and YNFKEQ. The CDR3 loop reads CASSHLQGSYEQYF. The CDR3 coding sequence is TGTGCCAGCAGCCATTTACAGGGGTCCTACGAGCAGTACTTC.

This chain joins TRBV19 and TRBJ2-2; 8 nucleotides align to TRBD1. The CDR3 loop spans 16 amino acids. V shed 10 bases, J shed 1 base, and the junction held 11 bases outside the gene matches. Germline values: CDR1 LNHDA, CDR2 SQIVND (reference sequence). CDR3 sequence: CATKPGGIGNTGELFF. Here the CDR3 DNA reads TGTGCCACCAAGCCAGGGGGCATCGGGAACACCGGGGAGCTGTTTTTT.

This chain connects TRBV4-1 to TRBJ1-4, with D perhaps matching TRBD1 (5 bases). There are 15 residues in the CDR3. Germline V gene data show CDR1 as MGHRA and CDR2 as YSYEKL. Trimming stripped 3 bases from V and 3 bases from J, with 11 bases between. Written as DNA, the CDR3 is TGCGCCAGCAGCCAGAAAGGGGTCGCTAATGAAAAACTGTTTTTT. This gives the protein CASSQKGVANEKLFF.

This clonotype was seen a handful of times. The chain carries TRBV10-3 and TRBJ2-2; no definite D call. The CDR3 totals 12 residues. The germline CDR1 and CDR2 sequences are ENHRY and SYGVKD. The CDR3 loop reads CASTTTTGELFF. The CDR3 bases are TGTGCGTCGACCACGACGACCGGGGAGCTGTTTTTT.

The CDR3: CASSLITEPNEKLFF. In DNA form, the CDR3 reads TGTGCCAGCAGCTTAATAACAGAGCCTAATGAAAAACTGTTTTTT. This chain joins TRBV7-6 and TRBJ1-4, with no clear D. The CDR3 runs 15 residues. The germline gives CDR1 SGHVS, CDR2 FNYEAQ. V was trimmed by 2 bases and J by 3 bases, leaving 10 bases between them.

This clonotype was observed a handful of times. The chain recombines TRBV7-9 with TRBJ2-2; no definite D call. The V and J ends lost 5 bases and 4 bases respectively, with 17 bases between them. The germline V gene encodes CDR1 SEHNR and CDR2 FQNEAQ (reference sequence). The CDR3 is made up of 16 amino acids. CDR3 nucleotides: TGTGCCAGCAGCCCTAAAAGCACAGTCGGCACCGGGGAGCTGTTTTTT. Protein sequence: CASSPKSTVGTGELFF.

The sample holds a few counts of this clonotype. V gene TRBV24-1 combines with J gene TRBJ1-5, with a weak D call TRBD1 (6 bases). Trimming shortened V by 4 bases and J by 1 base, and 16 bases separated the two germline ends. Germline lookup yields CDR1 KGHDR and CDR2 SFDVKD. CDR3 length: 17 residues. The CDR3 coding sequence is TGTGCCACCAGTGACCTACAGGGCCGGGGGAGCAATCAGCCCCAGCATTTT. Translating it yields CATSDLQGRGSNQPQHF.

The chain is built from TRBV6-6 and TRBJ1-5, with a tentative D call TRBD1 (5 bases). The germline V gene has CDR1 MNHNY and CDR2 SVGAGI (reference sequence). This CDR3 region has 15 residues. The V end lost 6 bases, the J end lost 2 bases, and 14 bases lay between the germline ends. CDR3: CASRGLDSGNQPQHF. The CDR3 region has the DNA TGTGCCAGCAGAGGCCTAGACAGCGGCAATCAGCCCCAGCATTTT.

The chain joins TRBV10-1 to TRBJ2-2; D call uncertain. Trimming took 4 bases from V and 4 from J, leaving 7 bases between them. This CDR3 comprises 13 residues. Per germline, CDR1 WNHNN and CDR2 SYGVQD (reference sequence). DNA of the CDR3: TGCGCCAGCAGTGGGCAGGTCACCGGGGAGCTGTTTTTT. Its translation is CASSGQVTGELFF.

This clonotype was recorded a few times. The chain couples TRBV28 to TRBJ1-2; D remains unclear. There are 15 residues in the CDR3. The V end was cut by 2 bases, the J end by 4 bases, with 14 bases between. Germline values: CDR1 MDHEN, CDR2 SYDVKM. The CDR3 sequence: CASSLRAVKLYGYTF. The CDR3 DNA is TGTGCCAGCAGTTTAAGGGCAGTGAAGCTCTATGGCTACACCTTC.

The chain is built from TRBV10-3 and TRBJ2-3; 15 positions match TRBD2. Per germline, CDR1 ENHRY and CDR2 SYGVKD. J gave up 4 bases and V 10 bases, and 9 bases lay outside the gene matches. This CDR3 is built from 16 residues. The CDR3: CASGLAGGPGPDTQYF. CDR3 coding DNA: TGTGCCAGTGGACTAGCGGGGGGGCCGGGCCCAGATACGCAGTATTTT.